The rows below give T cell receptor beta chains drawn from one sample of a study of TIL therapy for anti-PD-1-resistant metastatic lung cancer. The protocol was immunoSEQ multiplex PCR, while the TCRdb copy is restricted to in-frame clones and leaves out a portion. The sample carries about 49,000 clones, 79% recorded once. Sequenced material: blood, taken at baseline. The origin of the receptors is a man aged 65 to 85 with non-small cell lung cancer. Both conserved end residues are part of each CDR3. Each record gives: D gene, clone size, V gene, J gene, CDR3 protein, CDR3 DNA. D genes are given only for firm matches. Clone sizes are given selectively: once, few, many, or a class where the clone is expanded.

TRBD2	-	TRBV6-1	TRBJ2-5	CASKRGGGETQYF	TGTGCCAGCAAACGGGGGGGCGGGGAGACCCAGTACTTC
-	few	TRBV18	TRBJ1-1	CASITADRENTEAFF	TGTGCCAGCATAACTGCTGACCGGGAAAACACTGAAGCTTTCTTT
TRBD1	few	TRBV5-4	TRBJ1-2	CASSSDRGRGYTF	TGTGCCAGCAGCTCCGACAGGGGGCGCGGCTACACCTTC
-	-	TRBV28	TRBJ2-7	CASRGTFEQYF	TGTGCCAGCAGGGGCACCTTCGAGCAGTACTTC
TRBD2	few	TRBV4-1	TRBJ2-7	CASSLTLAGGHYEQYF	TGCGCCAGCAGCCTAACCTTAGCGGGAGGGCACTACGAGCAGTACTTC
TRBD1	-	TRBV27	TRBJ2-1	CASKLIAGQGARNEQFF	TGTGCCAGCAAGTTAATAGCCGGACAGGGGGCGCGGAATGAGCAGTTCTTC
TRBD1	few	TRBV5-8	TRBJ1-5	CASSLPRGHQPQHF	TGTGCCAGCAGCTTGCCCAGGGGGCATCAGCCCCAGCATTTT
-	-	TRBV28	TRBJ2-1	CASRRISGSSYNEQFF	TGTGCCAGCAGACGAATTAGCGGATCCTCCTACAATGAGCAGTTCTTC
TRBD1	-	TRBV23-1	TRBJ1-2	CASSHHRGLNGYTF	TGCGCCAGCAGTCACCACAGGGGGCTTAATGGCTACACCTTC
-	-	TRBV5-8	TRBJ1-5	CASSPRGLNQPQHF	TGTGCCAGCAGCCCCCGAGGTCTTAATCAGCCCCAGCATTTT
-	-	TRBV28	TRBJ1-5	CASSLWGTVGSNQPQHF	TGTGCCAGCAGTTTATGGGGAACTGTCGGTAGCAATCAGCCCCAGCATTTT
-	once	TRBV25-1	TRBJ1-5	CASSESVNPNQPQHF	TGTGCCAGCAGTGAATCTGTCAACCCCAATCAGCCCCAGCATTTT
TRBD1	few	TRBV2	TRBJ2-7	CASRDRVVDEQYF	TGTGCCAGCAGAGACAGGGTAGTGGACGAGCAGTACTTC
TRBD2	-	TRBV30	TRBJ2-7	CAWTGGGGYEQYF	TGTGCCTGGACCGGGGGGGGAGGCTACGAGCAGTACTTC
-	-	TRBV6-1	TRBJ1-4	CASSRPNEKLFF	TGTGCCAGCAGCCGGCCGAATGAAAAACTGTTTTTT
-	-	TRBV14	TRBJ2-2	CASSQYLNTGELFF	TGTGCCAGCAGCCAGTACCTGAACACCGGGGAGCTGTTTTTT
TRBD1	few	TRBV5-1	TRBJ1-6	CASSQGQNNSPLHF	TGCGCCAGCAGCCAGGGACAGAATAATTCACCCCTCCACTTT
-	few	TRBV2	TRBJ2-7	CASSVLAGLYEQYF	TGTGCCAGCAGTGTATTGGCGGGACTCTACGAGCAGTACTTC
-	once	TRBV15	TRBJ2-1	CATSREGRIYNEQFF	TGTGCCACCAGCAGAGAGGGGAGAATTTACAATGAGCAGTTCTTC
-	-	TRBV29-1	TRBJ2-7	CSVGRDGTYEQYF	TGCAGCGTCGGTCGGGACGGGACCTACGAGCAGTACTTC
-	-	TRBV29-1	TRBJ1-2	CSVESGQYGYTF	TGCAGCGTTGAATCCGGCCAATATGGCTACACCTTC
-	-	TRBV7-9	TRBJ2-2	CASSWTRKRGELFF	TGTGCCAGCAGCTGGACGAGGAAACGCGGGGAGCTGTTTTTT
TRBD2	-	TRBV4-3	TRBJ2-3	CASSQALTSGSADTQYF	TGCGCCAGCAGCCAAGCATTGACTAGCGGGAGTGCAGATACGCAGTATTTT
-	-	TRBV7-3	TRBJ1-2	CASSLNRIGAYGYTF	TGTGCCAGCAGCTTAAATCGTATCGGAGCTTATGGCTACACCTTC
-	once	TRBV6-5	TRBJ2-7	CASTLTGYEQYF	TGTGCCAGCACCTTGACGGGATACGAGCAGTACTTC
TRBD1	-	TRBV5-1	TRBJ2-2	CASSLVSGRGLNTGELFF	TGCGCCAGCAGCTTGGTGTCGGGCAGGGGGCTAAACACCGGGGAGCTGTTTTTT
TRBD2	-	TRBV6-1	TRBJ2-5	CASSGSPGETQYF	TGTGCCAGTAGCGGGAGTCCTGGGGAGACCCAGTACTTC
-	-	TRBV5-1	TRBJ2-4	CASSFDSAQNIQYF	TGCGCCAGCAGCTTCGACTCCGCCCAAAACATTCAGTACTTC
TRBD1	-	TRBV6-1	TRBJ1-1	CASSFTLTGDAFF	TGTGCCAGCAGCTTTACCTTAACAGGGGATGCTTTCTTT
TRBD2	-	TRBV7-3	TRBJ2-2	CASSLNGAGTTGELFF	TGTGCCAGCAGCCTCAACGGAGCGGGAACCACCGGGGAGCTGTTTTTT
-	-	TRBV7-2	TRBJ2-5	CASSLVQETQYF	TGTGCCAGCAGCTTAGTCCAAGAGACCCAGTACTTC
-	-	TRBV9	TRBJ2-5	CASSVDRVETQYF	TGTGCCAGCAGCGTAGACAGGGTGGAGACCCAGTACTTC
-	once	TRBV2	TRBJ1-4	CASSGTSNEKLFF	TGTGCCAGCAGCGGGACATCTAATGAAAAACTGTTTTTT